This entry concerns a single T cell receptor (beta chain). Its antigen is as yet unknown. TCRdb's table, derived via immunoSEQ multiplex PCR, lists solely in-frame clones and lacks some. The sample has some 180,000 clones; around nine tenths are singletons. This sample stems from a study of cytomegalovirus exposure and HLA in healthy donors. Turning to the study itself: A subsequent analysis stated that the 120 or so validation repertoires were run on the same platform as the roughly 710 first-cohort repertoires.

Findings of the study overall: Subsequent analysis revealed that first-cohort TCR clusters tended to co-occur in the 100 to 150 validation repertoires.

Per the germline V gene, CDR1 is SGHDT and CDR2 is YYEEEE. Trimming pared 4 bases from V and 4 bases from J, leaving 11 bases between. This CDR3 contains 13 residues. This chain uses TRBV5-6 with TRBJ2-5; TRBD2 is a possible D gene (5 bases). This TCR was recovered from a man aged 25-40 years in good health and CMV-seropositive. Sequencing was carried out using PBMCs. CDR3 nucleotide sequence: TGTGCCAGCAGCCGGACTGCCCTAGAGACCCAGTACTTC. Its translation: CASSRTALETQYF.